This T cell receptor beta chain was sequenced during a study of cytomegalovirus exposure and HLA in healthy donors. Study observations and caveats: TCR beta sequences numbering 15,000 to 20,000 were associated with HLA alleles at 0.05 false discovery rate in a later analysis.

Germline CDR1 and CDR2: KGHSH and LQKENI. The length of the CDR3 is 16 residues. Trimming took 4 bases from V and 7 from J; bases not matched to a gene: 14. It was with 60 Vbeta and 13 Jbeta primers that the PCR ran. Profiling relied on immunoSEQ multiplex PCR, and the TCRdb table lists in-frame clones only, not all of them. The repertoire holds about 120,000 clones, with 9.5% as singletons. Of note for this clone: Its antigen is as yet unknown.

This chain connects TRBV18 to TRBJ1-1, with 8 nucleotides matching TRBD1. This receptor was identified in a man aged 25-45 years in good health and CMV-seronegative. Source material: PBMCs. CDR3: CASSQITTGEGGEAFF. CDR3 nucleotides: TGTGCCAGCTCACAGATTACGACAGGGGAGGGGGGTGAAGCTTTCTTT.